The next 32 T cell receptor beta chains were all read from a single sample in a study of blood T cell repertoires in COVID-19 (dated by TCRdb to 2018 to 2020). Receptor amplification or capture employed the immunoSEQ multiplex PCR assay. The source is immuneACCESS, and TCRdb retained only in-frame sequences with V and J called. Part of the clones is not carried over; for the studies checked, unresolved V genes explain less than half of this, and the remainder is unexplained. This sample gives about 190,000 clones in total; around 80% of them show up just once. The top ten clones comprise around an eighth of the sample. Sequenced input: peripheral blood. Every receptor here comes from a man aged 25-45 years with active or convalescent COVID-19.

This rearrangement joins TRBV5-6 to TRBJ1-2; TRBD1 aligns across 7 bases. CDR1 SGHDT and CDR2 YYEEEE come from the germline V gene. After removal of 2 bases from V and 7 bases from J, the junction contained 8 bases not matched to a gene. CDR3 length: 14 residues. The CDR3 is CASSLGGRPAGYTF. The CDR3 nucleotides are TGTGCCAGCAGCTTAGGGGGCCGCCCCGCTGGCTACACCTTC.

CDR3: CASSPDVQGAEAFF. CDR3 coding DNA: TGTGCCAGCAGCCCCGATGTTCAGGGGGCTGAAGCTTTCTTT. The genes are TRBV11-2 and TRBJ1-1; 7 bases are shared with TRBD1. From germline, CDR1 is SGHAT and CDR2 FQNNGV. Trimming cost V 5 bases and J 6 bases; bases outside gene matches: 9. This CDR3 is 14 amino acids long. The whole variable domain, filled in from reference TRBV11-2 and TRBJ1-1, reads EAGVAQSPRYKIIEKRQSVAFWCNPISGHATLYWYQQILGQGPKLLIQFQNNGVVDDSQLPKDRFSAERLKGVDSTLKIQPAKLEDSAVYLCASSPDVQGAEAFFGQGTRLTVV.

This rearrangement joins TRBV4-1 to TRBJ2-7; TRBD1 is a possible D gene (5 bases). Germline V gene lookup returns CDR1 MGHRA and CDR2 YSYEKL. The CDR3 loop spans 13 amino acids. Trimming removed 4 bases from V and 5 bases from J, with 12 bases in between. CDR3 protein: CASSLTKQDEQYF. The DNA of the CDR3 is TGCGCCAGCAGCCTTACCAAACAGGACGAGCAGTACTTC.

The chain joins TRBV5-3 to TRBJ1-5; 9 bases are shared with TRBD1. TRBV5-3 is annotated as an ORF whose role is uncertain. The ends lost 0 bases at V and 2 bases at J; junction bases unmatched: 6. The CDR3 sequence is 17 residues long. The CDR3 sequence: CARSLERQGERNQPQHF. The CDR3 DNA is TGTGCCAGAAGCTTGGAGAGACAGGGGGAACGCAATCAGCCCCAGCATTTT.

This chain joins TRBV10-2 and TRBJ1-3; D not certain. The CDR3 covers 17 residues. CDR1 WSHSY and CDR2 SAAADI come from the germline V gene. V was trimmed by 4 bases and J by 0 bases, leaving 16 bases between them. CDR3 residues: CASSGRYSGSSGNTIYF. The CDR3 DNA reads TGCGCCAGCAGTGGGCGCTACTCGGGGAGCTCTGGAAACACCATATATTTT.

This clone was detected only once. The chain joins TRBV10-2 to TRBJ1-6; 8 bases align to TRBD1. CDR1 is WSHSY, CDR2 SAAADI, per germline. This CDR3 is built from 16 residues. With 4 bases clipped from V and 9 bases from J, the junction kept 11 bases outside the gene matches. The CDR3 nucleotides are TGCGCCAGCAGTGTAGATGCAGGGGGCAAAGGTTCACCCCTCCACTTT. It specifies CASSVDAGGKGSPLHF.

The chain joins TRBV27 to TRBJ1-2; D unclear. This CDR3 has 14 residues. Germline V CDR1 and CDR2: MNHEY, SMNVEV (reference sequence). V lost 0 bases and J 4 bases, leaving 9 bases between the germline ends. CDR3 bases: TGTGCCAGCAGTTTATCCGCAGATTTCTATGGCTACACCTTC. It translates to CASSLSADFYGYTF.

The chain employs TRBV25-1 and TRBJ2-5, with 15 bases lining up with TRBD2. The germline V gene has CDR1 MGHDK and CDR2 SYGVNS. This CDR3 contains 18 residues. V trimming: 1 base; J trimming: 3 bases; junction bases outside the gene matches: 6. The CDR3 nucleotides read TGTGCCAGCAGTGAATTAGGAAGGACTAGCGGGAGGGAAGAGACCCAGTACTTC. It translates to CASSELGRTSGREETQYF.

The chain recombines TRBV11-2 with TRBJ1-3; D is possibly TRBD1 (6 bases). Trimming cost V 3 bases and J 3 bases, with 9 bases left between them. Germline values: CDR1 SGHAT, CDR2 FQNNGV. The CDR3 runs to 14 residues. The chain's CDR3 is CASSFSGDGNTIYF. The CDR3 DNA sequence: TGTGCCAGCAGCTTCTCAGGGGATGGAAACACCATATATTTT.

The chain combines TRBV28 with TRBJ1-2; 9 nucleotides agree with TRBD1. V shed 8 bases and J 5 bases; nucleotides not matched to a gene: 12. This CDR3 region has 15 residues. Per germline, CDR1 MDHEN and CDR2 SYDVKM. CDR3: CASVSQGTGSYGYTF. CDR3 in DNA: TGTGCCAGCGTGTCCCAGGGGACAGGGTCGTATGGCTACACCTTC.

This chain links TRBV19 with TRBJ1-1; the match to TRBD1 covers 7 bases. CDR3 length equals 13 residues. Trimming removed 7 bases from V and 4 bases from J; junction bases left unmatched: 6. Germline V gene data show CDR1 as LNHDA and CDR2 as SQIVND (reference sequence). CDR3 sequence reads: CASTTGLGTEAFF. DNA for the CDR3: TGTGCCAGTACGACAGGGTTGGGCACTGAAGCTTTCTTT.

In nucleotides, the CDR3 is TGTGCCAGCAGCTTGGGGGGGACAGTTCATGAAAAACTGTTTTTT. It is translated as CASSLGGTVHEKLFF. The chain has TRBV5-4 and TRBJ1-4, with 7 bases aligning to TRBD1. Germline V CDR1 and CDR2: SGHNT, YYREEE (reference sequence). The CDR3 is 15 amino acids. The V gene end was trimmed by 0 bases and the J gene end by 6 bases; junction bases not matched to a gene: 5.

This clone was seen just once. This chain joins TRBV30 and TRBJ1-2; no definite D call. The CDR3 is made up of 13 amino acids. Germline V gene sequence: CDR1 GTSNPN, CDR2 SVGIG (reference sequence). V shed 4 bases and J shed 7 bases, with 16 bases lying between them. This CDR3 is CAWKRQQTGGYTF. The DNA of the CDR3 is TGTGCCTGGAAACGGCAGCAAACGGGTGGCTACACCTTC.

The rearrangement links TRBV7-8 to TRBJ1-1, with D tentatively TRBD1 (5 bases). The CDR3 runs 15 residues. V gave up 1 base and J gave up 4 bases, with 13 bases separating them. Germline V gives CDR1 SGHVS, CDR2 FQNEAQ. CDR3 protein: CASSLVDRGGTEAFF. DNA for the CDR3: TGTGCCAGCAGCTTAGTGGATAGGGGAGGCACTGAAGCTTTCTTT.

The chain links TRBV5-1 to TRBJ1-1; TRBD1 aligns across 7 bases. Trimming took 0 bases from V and 3 from J; bases not matched to a gene: 2. The CDR3 extends over 14 amino acids. Germline CDR1 is SGHRS and CDR2 is YFSETQ. This chain's CDR3 is CASSLVGQHTEAFF. As DNA, the CDR3 is TGCGCCAGCAGCTTGGTGGGACAGCACACTGAAGCTTTCTTT.

The chain couples TRBV18 to TRBJ2-3; 7 nucleotides match TRBD1. The CDR3 extends over 16 amino acids. Germline V gives CDR1 KGHSH, CDR2 LQKENI. With 6 bases clipped from V and 5 bases from J, the junction kept 14 bases outside the gene matches. In DNA form, the CDR3 reads TGTGCCAGCTCTCCAACGACCGGGACAGAAAGAGATACGCAGTATTTT. This codes for CASSPTTGTERDTQYF.

The V gene is TRBV12-3 or TRBV12-4, the J gene TRBJ2-1; the D gene is possibly TRBD1 (6 bases). This CDR3 is built from 13 residues. V lost 6 bases and J 8 bases, leaving 14 bases between the germline ends. CDR3 coding DNA: TGTGCCAGCAGCCCCACTGGGGGCCATGAGCAGTTCTTC. Protein product: CASSPTGGHEQFF.

A few counts support this clone. The chain couples TRBV30 to TRBJ1-4, with a possible D match to TRBD1 (5 bases). The CDR3 extends over 13 amino acids. In germline, CDR1 is GTSNPN, CDR2 SVGIG (reference sequence). This CDR3 reads CATLGAYQEKLFF. Written as DNA, the CDR3 is TGTGCTACCTTAGGGGCATATCAGGAAAAACTGTTTTTT.

Worth noting for this clone: The same CDR3 arises from other DNA sequences in this sample as well. This chain links TRBV5-1 with TRBJ1-1; D gene uncertain. V was trimmed by 0 bases and J by 1 base, leaving 7 bases between them. Germline V gene sequence: CDR1 SGHRS, CDR2 YFSETQ. There are 14 residues in the CDR3. CDR3 in amino acids: CASSLGRGNTEAFF. In DNA, the CDR3 is TGCGCCAGCAGCTTGGGGCGGGGGAACACTGAAGCTTTCTTT.

This chain uses TRBV29-1 with TRBJ2-3, with a tentative D call TRBD1 (5 bases). The germline CDR1 and CDR2 sequences are SQVTM and ANQGSEA. This CDR3 is 14 amino acids long. Trimming took off 3 bases at V and 0 bases at J, with 10 bases between the two ends. The CDR3 sequence is CSVDLDSSTDTQYF. The CDR3 coding sequence is TGCAGCGTTGATCTCGACAGCAGCACAGATACGCAGTATTTT.

This clone was seen only once. The chain carries TRBV4-1 and TRBJ1-6; 7 bases match TRBD1. Germline CDR1 reads MGHRA; CDR2 reads YSYEKL. V was clipped by 6 bases and J by 5 bases; unmatched bases: 4. The CDR3 contains 14 residues. The CDR3 reads CASSRDRDNSPLHF. In DNA, the CDR3 is TGCGCCAGCAGTAGGGACAGAGATAATTCACCCCTCCACTTT.

The chain joins TRBV28 to TRBJ2-3, with a possible D match to TRBD2 (5 bases). The germline V gene has CDR1 MDHEN and CDR2 SYDVKM. The CDR3 extends over 16 amino acids. The ends were cut back, 4 bases at V and 10 bases at J, with 24 bases in the middle. CDR3 nucleotides: TGTGCCAGCAGTTCCTCCAAAGGGCCCGTCATGAGGGCGCAGTATTTT. Amino acid sequence: CASSSSKGPVMRAQYF.

The rearrangement joins TRBV20-1 to TRBJ1-2; D not certain. CDR1 and CDR2 (germline): DFQATT, SNEGSKA (reference sequence). Trimming removed 5 bases from V and 5 bases from J, with 6 bases in between. The CDR3 sequence is 10 residues long. The CDR3 loop is CSAPGYGYTF. CDR3 DNA sequence: TGCAGTGCTCCGGGATATGGCTACACCTTC.

The CDR3 DNA reads as TGTGCCAGCTCACCGGGGGAGGGGTACGAGCAGTACTTC. This translates into CASSPGEGYEQYF. The chain carries TRBV18 and TRBJ2-7; 7 nucleotides line up with TRBD2. This CDR3 has 13 amino acids. V trimming: 3 bases; J trimming: 4 bases; junction bases outside the gene matches: 3. Germline lookup yields CDR1 KGHSH and CDR2 LQKENI.

The chain uses TRBV25-1 and TRBJ2-5; TRBD2 aligns across 9 bases. Germline lookup yields CDR1 MGHDK and CDR2 SYGVNS. J was trimmed by 1 base and V by 5 bases; bases with no gene match: 5. The CDR3 is made up of 15 amino acids. Written as DNA, the CDR3 is TGTGCCAGCAGTCAGACTAGCGGTTCCCAAGAGACCCAGTACTTC. This codes for CASSQTSGSQETQYF.

The rearrangement uses TRBV9 and TRBJ2-3, with 10 positions matching TRBD1. J lost 2 bases, V lost 0 bases, and 9 bases had no gene match. CDR3 length: 18 amino acids. Germline CDR1 is SGDLS and CDR2 is YYNGEE. CDR3 loop: CASSVVGTGVTFTDTQYF. CDR3 nucleotide sequence: TGTGCCAGCAGCGTAGTCGGGACAGGGGTCACGTTCACAGATACGCAGTATTTT.

A few counts support this clone. DNA for the CDR3: TGTGCCAGCAGGTGGGGGGATCAGCCCCAGCATTTT. The encoded protein is CASRWGDQPQHF. The chain is built from TRBV28 and TRBJ1-5; D is possibly TRBD1 (5 bases). Germline loops: CDR1 MDHEN, CDR2 SYDVKM. The CDR3 length is 12 residues. The V gene lost 6 bases and the J gene lost 5 bases, with 8 bases spanning the gap.

The chain joins TRBV27 to TRBJ1-6; 8 bases are shared with TRBD1. This CDR3 is 15 amino acids long. Germline lookup yields CDR1 MNHEY and CDR2 SMNVEV (reference sequence). Trimming removed 6 bases from V and 6 bases from J; junction bases left unmatched: 7. For the CDR3, the DNA is TGTGCCAGCAGAGCGGGCGGACAGGGTAATTCACCCCTCCACTTT. This translates into CASRAGGQGNSPLHF.

The chain links TRBV25-1 to TRBJ2-1; 12 positions match TRBD2. The V gene's germline CDR1 is MGHDK and CDR2 SYGVNS. The CDR3 covers 13 residues. V lost 8 bases and J lost 7; bases outside the gene matches: 3. The chain's CDR3 is CASLAGGRNEQFF. CDR3 nucleotide sequence: TGTGCCAGCCTAGCGGGAGGGCGGAATGAGCAGTTCTTC.

This clone appeared once. This chain links TRBV28 with TRBJ1-3; 12 bases map to TRBD1. Per germline, CDR1 MDHEN and CDR2 SYDVKM. The junction had 7 bases not matched to a gene; V was cut back by 6 bases and J by 7 bases. This CDR3 has 15 residues. This CDR3 reads CASSSTGTGGNTIYF. The CDR3 DNA reads as TGTGCCAGCAGCTCCACCGGGACAGGGGGCAACACCATATATTTT.

The chain combines TRBV7-3 with TRBJ2-3; 7 positions match TRBD2. J was trimmed by 6 bases and V by 4 bases; bases with no gene match: 13. Germline V gene data show CDR1 as SGHTA and CDR2 as FQGTGA. The CDR3 is made up of 16 amino acids. The CDR3 nucleotides are TGTGCCAGCAGCTCACCGGACACGGGGGGAGAGGATACGCAGTATTTT. Encoded protein: CASSSPDTGGEDTQYF.

The gene calls are TRBV23-1 and TRBJ2-1; unclear D gene. TRBV23-1 is noted as an ORF with a role that remains uncertain. This CDR3 is built from 14 residues. Trimming shortened V by 1 base and J by 7 bases, and 11 bases separated the two germline ends. In nucleotides, the CDR3 is TGCGCCAGCAGTCAATACCCCCCCGGTAATGAGCAGTTCTTC. It translates to CASSQYPPGNEQFF.